These 24 T cell receptor beta chains share one sample of origin, sequenced in a study of blood T cell repertoires in COVID-19. This table comes from immunoSEQ multiplex PCR, and its TCRdb copy is limited to in-frame clones, with some not included. The sample includes about 24,000 clones, about 91% of them seen just once. Input material: peripheral blood. The receptors here all came from a man in his 70s with active COVID-19.

The J gene is TRBJ1-1, the V gene TRBV30, with TRBD1 identical over 8 bases. CDR3 length equals 14 residues. Germline values: CDR1 GTSNPN, CDR2 SVGIG (reference sequence). Unmatched junction bases numbered 3, after V lost 2 bases and J lost 1 base. Here the CDR3 reads CAWSLGQGNTEAFF. The CDR3 nucleotides are TGTGCCTGGAGTTTAGGACAGGGGAACACTGAAGCTTTCTTT. Full variable domain (outside the CDR3, taken from reference TRBV30 and TRBJ1-1): SQTIHQWPATLVQPVGSPLSLECTVEGTSNPNLYWYRQAAGRGLQLLFYSVGIGQISSEVPQNLSASRPQDRQFILSSKKLLLSDSGFYLCAWSLGQGNTEAFFGQGTRLTVV.

This chain uses TRBV2 with TRBJ2-7; the D gene is possibly TRBD1 (6 bases). Looked up from germline, CDR1 is SNHLY and CDR2 is FYNNEI. V was trimmed by 6 bases and J by 0 bases, leaving 6 bases between them. This CDR3 comprises 12 residues. The CDR3 region is CASRDSSYEQYF. CDR3 DNA sequence: TGTGCCAGCAGGGACAGCTCCTACGAGCAGTACTTC. Full variable domain (rest looked up from reference TRBV2 and TRBJ2-7): EPEVTQTPSHQVTQMGQEVILRCVPISNHLYFYWYRQILGQKVEFLVSFYNNEISEKSEIFDDQFSVERPDGSNFTLKIRSTKLEDSAMYFCASRDSSYEQYFGPGTRLTVT.

This chain uses TRBV11-2 with TRBJ2-1; TRBD1 aligns across 11 bases. The CDR3 covers 15 residues. Germline assignment: CDR1 SGHAT and CDR2 FQNNGV. Unmatched junction bases numbered 4, after V lost 5 bases and J lost 4 bases. DNA for the CDR3: TGTGCCAGCAGCCCGGACAGGGGGCGGTACAATGAGCAGTTCTTC. Residues: CASSPDRGRYNEQFF.

As DNA, the CDR3 is TGTGCCAGCAGTCACCGAACAGGGGCGAGGGGAAACACCATATATTTT. Translation gives CASSHRTGARGNTIYF. This sequence joins TRBV28 and TRBJ1-3; 7 bases fit TRBD1. V was pared by 5 bases and J by 4 bases, with 11 bases of the junction left unmatched. This CDR3 spans 16 amino acids. Germline assignment: CDR1 MDHEN and CDR2 SYDVKM. Full variable domain (missing parts from reference TRBV28 and TRBJ1-3): DVKVTQSSRYLVKRTGEKVFLECVQDMDHENMFWYRQDPGLGLRLIYFSYDVKMKEKGDIPEGYSVSREKKERFSLILESASTNQTSMYLCASSHRTGARGNTIYFGEGSWLTVV.

CDR3 amino acids: CASSSQGYEQFF. CDR3 DNA: TGTGCCAGCAGCTCGCAGGGTTATGAGCAGTTCTTC. The chain recombines TRBV5-6 with TRBJ2-1, with D possibly TRBD1 on 5 matching bases. The length of the CDR3 is 12 residues. CDR1 is SGHDT, CDR2 YYEEEE, per germline. The V and J ends lost 3 bases and 8 bases respectively, with 9 bases between them.

This CDR3 reads CASSIRGYGYTF. Written as DNA, the CDR3 is TGTGCCAGTAGTATAAGGGGCTATGGCTACACCTTC. The genes are TRBV19 and TRBJ1-2; possible D gene TRBD1, 5 bases. Germline values: CDR1 LNHDA, CDR2 SQIVND (reference sequence). CDR3 length equals 12 residues. Trimming removed 2 bases from V and 4 bases from J, with 5 bases in between.

The J gene is TRBJ1-6, the V gene TRBV28; 8 nucleotides match TRBD1. The V gene's germline CDR1 is MDHEN and CDR2 SYDVKM. This CDR3 contains 14 residues. V gave up 5 bases and J gave up 9 bases; unmatched junction bases: 6. CDR3 sequence: CASSPMTGASPLHF. In DNA, the CDR3 is TGTGCCAGCAGTCCAATGACAGGGGCTTCACCCCTCCACTTT.

The chain uses TRBV19 and TRBJ2-7; 8 bases agree with TRBD1. The CDR3 is 16 residues long. The trim removed 4 bases at V and 3 bases at J, leaving 11 bases unmatched. Germline assignment: CDR1 LNHDA and CDR2 SQIVND (reference sequence). CDR3 nucleotide sequence: TGTGCCAGTAGTACCCTTAAGACAGGGGCCTACTACGAGCAGTACTTC. Translated: CASSTLKTGAYYEQYF.

This clone was seen only a few times. The V call is TRBV18, the J call TRBJ2-2, with D possibly matching TRBD2 (5 bases). The CDR3 is 16 residues long. The germline CDR1 and CDR2 sequences are KGHSH and LQKENI. V lost 4 bases and J 0 bases, leaving 12 bases between the germline ends. Written as DNA, the CDR3 is TGTGCCAGCTCACTGTCCGGAGGAACGAACACCGGGGAGCTGTTTTTT. Protein sequence: CASSLSGGTNTGELFF.

The chain employs TRBV30 and TRBJ2-6; the D gene is possibly TRBD1 (5 bases). The CDR3 spans 14 residues. V lost 4 bases to trimming and J lost 5 bases, with 12 bases between them. CDR1 is GTSNPN, CDR2 SVGIG, per germline (reference sequence). CDR3 nucleotides: TGTGCCTGGAAGTGGGGCCAACGGGCCAACGTCCTGACTTTC. Protein: CAWKWGQRANVLTF. The variable domain in full, with the rest retrieved from reference TRBV30 and TRBJ2-6, is SQTIHQWPATLVQPVGSPLSLECTVEGTSNPNLYWYRQAAGRGLQLLFYSVGIGQISSEVPQNLSASRPQDRQFILSSKKLLLSDSGFYLCAWKWGQRANVLTFGAGSRLTVL.

The chain recombines TRBV30 with TRBJ1-6, with TRBD1 identical over 10 bases. CDR1 and CDR2 (germline): GTSNPN, SVGIG (reference sequence). The CDR3 contains 14 residues. Trimming cost V 8 bases and J 7 bases; bases outside gene matches: 8. The CDR3 nucleotides are TGTGCCGGGGGGACAGGGGTGAGGAATTCACCCCTCCACTTT. Translated: CAGGTGVRNSPLHF.

The chain joins TRBV3-1 (or the pseudogene TRBV3-2) to TRBJ1-1; D is ambiguous. The CDR3 consists of 16 residues. The V end lost 1 base, the J end lost 3 bases, and 15 bases lay between the germline ends. The germline CDR1 and CDR2 sequences are LGHDT and YNNKEL (reference sequence). This CDR3 reads CASSQALGRVDTEAFF. The CDR3 DNA is TGTGCCAGCAGCCAAGCCTTAGGGCGGGTAGACACTGAAGCTTTCTTT.

The rearrangement joins TRBV27 to TRBJ2-7, with 7 nucleotides matching TRBD1. From germline, CDR1 is MNHEY and CDR2 SMNVEV (reference sequence). The junction had 8 bases not matched to a gene; V was cut back by 2 bases and J by 4 bases. The CDR3 is 15 residues long. The CDR3 loop is CASSLAPGTAYEQYF. CDR3 DNA: TGTGCCAGCAGTTTAGCCCCCGGGACAGCATACGAGCAGTACTTC.

The V call is TRBV7-2, the J call TRBJ2-3; D gene ambiguous. Trimming shortened V by 0 bases and J by 5 bases, and 9 bases separated the two germline ends. Germline CDR1 reads SGHTA; CDR2 reads FQGNSA. The CDR3 runs 14 residues. This CDR3 is CASSLARFQDTQYF. In nucleotides, the CDR3 is TGTGCCAGCAGCTTAGCCCGGTTTCAAGATACGCAGTATTTT.

The chain couples TRBV14 to TRBJ1-2; 9 bases fit TRBD1. CDR1 and CDR2 (germline): SGHDN, FVKESK. The CDR3 has 18 amino acids. With 4 bases clipped from V and 4 bases from J, the junction kept 16 bases outside the gene matches. The CDR3 region is CASSPYRGPLRVPYGYTF. CDR3 bases: TGTGCCAGCAGCCCTTACAGGGGGCCTCTAAGAGTGCCCTATGGCTACACCTTC.

The V call is TRBV7-3, the J call TRBJ1-2; unclear D gene. The ends were cut back, 1 base at V and 7 bases at J, with 10 bases in the middle. Per germline, CDR1 SGHTA and CDR2 FQGTGA. The CDR3 is 13 amino acids. The CDR3 DNA reads TGTGCCAGCAGCTTAAATGGAGGGCCTGGCTACACCTTC. This translates into CASSLNGGPGYTF.

V gene TRBV28 combines with J gene TRBJ2-5, with 9 bases lining up with TRBD1. There are 19 residues in the CDR3. Germline assignment: CDR1 MDHEN and CDR2 SYDVKM. V dropped 7 bases and J dropped 4; count of bases not matched to a gene: 22. The CDR3 DNA sequence: TGTGCCAGCATCCAACGACAGGGGGAGAGCCATAGCCCGTCAGAGACCCAGTACTTC. It encodes CASIQRQGESHSPSETQYF.

Note on this clone: Different DNA sequences within this sample yield the same CDR3. CDR3 sequence reads: CASSVDRKYNEQFF. DNA of the CDR3: TGTGCCAGCTCAGTGGACAGGAAGTACAATGAGCAGTTCTTC. The J gene is TRBJ2-1, the V gene TRBV18; 7 nucleotides line up with TRBD1. V gave up 5 bases and J gave up 4 bases; unmatched junction bases: 5. The germline CDR1 and CDR2 sequences are KGHSH and LQKENI. The CDR3 loop spans 14 amino acids.

This chain joins TRBV29-1 and TRBJ2-7, with D possibly TRBD1 on 6 matching bases. Trimming removed 7 bases at V and 0 bases at J, with 16 bases between. The CDR3 is 14 amino acids. Germline values: CDR1 SQVTM, CDR2 ANQGSEA. Here the CDR3 DNA reads TGCAGCGGGAAAGACCGGGACAACTCCTACGAGCAGTACTTC. Translation gives CSGKDRDNSYEQYF.

The chain has TRBV19 and TRBJ1-5; the D gene is possibly TRBD1 (5 bases). V lost 7 bases to trimming and J lost 1 base, with 17 bases between them. The germline V gene has CDR1 LNHDA and CDR2 SQIVND (reference sequence). This CDR3 contains 16 residues. In DNA, the CDR3 is TGTGCCAGTACCCTCGGCGGGGGGGTGAGCAATCAGCCCCAGCATTTT. Its translation is CASTLGGGVSNQPQHF.

The rearrangement uses TRBV2 and TRBJ1-4, with 9 bases matching TRBD1. This CDR3 comprises 12 residues. After removal of 5 bases from V and 10 bases from J, the junction contained 2 bases not matched to a gene. CDR1 and CDR2 from the germline V gene are SNHLY and FYNNEI. This CDR3 reads CASSRQGVKLFF. The CDR3 nucleotides read TGTGCCAGCAGTAGACAGGGGGTAAAACTGTTTTTT.

The table lists this clone with a count of one. The gene calls are TRBV9 and TRBJ1-1; D is undetermined. CDR1 and CDR2 (germline): SGDLS, YYNGEE. Trimming removed 0 bases at V and 0 bases at J, with 3 bases between. The CDR3 runs to 13 residues. CDR3: CASSVAVNTEAFF. DNA of the CDR3: TGTGCCAGCAGCGTAGCAGTGAACACTGAAGCTTTCTTT.

In this sample, this clone turned up once. V is TRBV21-1 and J is TRBJ2-7; TRBD2, the table's D call, was not compared with the DNA. TRBV21-1 is classified as a pseudogene. This CDR3 comprises 16 residues. The CDR3 sequence is CASSKAAGFPSYEQYF. The CDR3, as DNA: TGTGCCAGCAGCAAAGCGGCGGGGTTCCCCTCCTACGAGCAGTACTTC.

This chain links TRBV6-5 with TRBJ2-7, with TRBD1 matching over 7 bases. Germline V CDR1 and CDR2: MNHEY, SVGAGI. The V gene end was trimmed by 11 bases and the J gene end by 3 bases; junction bases not matched to a gene: 10. The CDR3 is 13 residues long. For the CDR3, the DNA is TGTGCCGTTAAGAAGGACAGGCACTACGAGCAGTACTTC. Residues: CAVKKDRHYEQYF.